Each of the 8 T cell receptor beta chains below was sequenced from the same sample in a study of identical twins. Each CDR3 protein is one row after TCRdb ran MiXCR on the 5' RACE reads. Altogether hundreds of thousands of distinct CDR3 sequences are present, more than 6.5% being singletons, with the ten largest covering approximately 0.89%. The sample was also reused in another study, on yellow fever vaccine responses in identical twins.

Sequenced sample: PBMCs. The receptors were sampled from a woman between 18 and 29 years old in good health.

There are many counts of this clonotype. This chain connects TRBV13 to TRBJ2-7; 7 bases line up with TRBD1. The CDR3 is made up of 14 amino acids. The V segment lost 5 bases and the J segment 0 bases; nucleotides outside the gene matches: 4. Germline-derived CDR1 and CDR2 are PRHDT and FYEKMQ (reference sequence). CDR3 DNA sequence: TGTGCCAGCAGCCCACAGGGGTACTCCTACGAGCAGTACTTC. Its translation: CASSPQGYSYEQYF.

This chain links TRBV12-3 or TRBV12-4 with TRBJ2-7, with 11 bases that match TRBD2. The CDR3 length is 12 residues. J gave up 12 bases and V 3 bases, and 4 bases lay outside the gene matches. This chain's CDR3 is CASSFGTSGPYF. CDR3 sequence (DNA): TGTGCCAGCAGTTTCGGGACTAGCGGCCCGTACTTC.

The chain has TRBV7-2 and TRBJ2-1; weak D call: TRBD1 (5 bases). This CDR3 contains 15 residues. V was shortened by 5 bases and J by 2 bases, with 13 bases between the two germline ends. Germline V gene sequence: CDR1 SGHTA, CDR2 FQGNSA. DNA of the CDR3: TGTGCCAGCAGCCTAACGAAGGGGCCCTACAATGAGCAGTTCTTC. Residues: CASSLTKGPYNEQFF.

The rearrangement uses TRBV5-1 and TRBJ2-7; D could derive from TRBD1 or TRBD2 (5 bases each). Germline CDR1 SGHRS, CDR2 YFSETQ. V lost 0 bases and J 2 bases, leaving 12 bases between the germline ends. This CDR3 is built from 15 residues. The CDR3 nucleotides are TGCGCCAGCAGCTTGGAAGGGGTGGGGGCCTACGAGCAGTACTTC. Its protein product is CASSLEGVGAYEQYF.

This clonotype was seen at least ten times. The rearrangement links TRBV7-2 to TRBJ2-3; 7 bases line up with TRBD2. The CDR3 covers 14 residues. CDR1 and CDR2 (germline): SGHTA, FQGNSA. V lost 6 bases and J lost 4; bases outside the gene matches: 7. The CDR3 loop is CASRGRLASDTQYF. The CDR3 coding sequence is TGTGCCAGCAGAGGAAGACTAGCATCAGATACGCAGTATTTT.

This clonotype showed up just a few times. The rearrangement joins TRBV6-5 to TRBJ1-1, with TRBD1 as a possible D gene (6 bases). The length of the CDR3 is 15 residues. V was trimmed by 2 bases and J by 2 bases, leaving 12 bases between them. CDR1 and CDR2 from the germline V gene are MNHEY and SVGAGI. CDR3 DNA: TGTGCCAGCAGTTACCCCAGGGGAGGAAACACTGAAGCTTTCTTT. Protein sequence: CASSYPRGGNTEAFF.

Many counts were recorded for this clonotype. The J gene is TRBJ1-4, the V gene TRBV20-1, with D possibly matching TRBD1 (6 bases). Trimming removed 3 bases at V and 7 bases at J, with 12 bases between. CDR3 size: 13 residues. Germline lookup yields CDR1 DFQATT and CDR2 SNEGSKA (reference sequence). The CDR3 reads CSASVGAGEKLFF. The CDR3 region has the DNA TGCAGTGCTAGCGTGGGGGCTGGTGAAAAACTGTTTTTT.

This clonotype was recorded a few times. The chain recombines TRBV9 with TRBJ2-7; possibly TRBD2 for D (6 bases). In germline, CDR1 is SGDLS, CDR2 YYNGEE. V lost 0 bases to trimming and J lost 3 bases, with 13 bases between them. The CDR3 runs to 15 residues. The CDR3: CASSVAPSGDYEQYF. CDR3 nucleotide sequence: TGTGCCAGCAGCGTAGCCCCCTCGGGGGACTACGAGCAGTACTTC.